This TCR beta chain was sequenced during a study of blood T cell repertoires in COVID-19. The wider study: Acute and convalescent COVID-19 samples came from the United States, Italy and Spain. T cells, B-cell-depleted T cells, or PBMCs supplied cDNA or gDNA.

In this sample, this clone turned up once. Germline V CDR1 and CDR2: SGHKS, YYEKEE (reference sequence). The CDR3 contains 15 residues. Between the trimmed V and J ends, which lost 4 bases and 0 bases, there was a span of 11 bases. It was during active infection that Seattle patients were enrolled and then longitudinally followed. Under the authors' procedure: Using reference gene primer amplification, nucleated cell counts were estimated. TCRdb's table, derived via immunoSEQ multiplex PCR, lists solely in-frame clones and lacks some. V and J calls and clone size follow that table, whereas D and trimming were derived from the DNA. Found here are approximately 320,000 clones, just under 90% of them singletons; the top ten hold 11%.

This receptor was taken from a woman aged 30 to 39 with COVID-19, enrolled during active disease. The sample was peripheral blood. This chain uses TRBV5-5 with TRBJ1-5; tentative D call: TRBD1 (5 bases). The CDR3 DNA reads TGTGCCAGCAGCATAGGGGACTATAGCAATCAGCCCCAGCATTTT. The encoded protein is CASSIGDYSNQPQHF. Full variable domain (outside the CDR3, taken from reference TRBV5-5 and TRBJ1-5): DAGVTQSPTHLIKTRGQQVTLRCSPISGHKSVSWYQQVLGQGPQFIFQYYEKEERGRGNFPDRFSARQFPNYSSELNVNALLLGDSALYLCASSIGDYSNQPQHFGDGTRLSIL.